This T cell receptor (beta chain) was documented in a study of blood T cell repertoires in COVID-19. Per germline, CDR1 LGHNT and CDR2 FRNRAP. This CDR3 has 17 residues. The ends were cut back, 2 bases at V and 0 bases at J, with 16 bases in the middle. Original analysis: From reference gene primer amplification, estimates of nucleated cell counts were derived. The repertoire was sequenced with immunoSEQ multiplex PCR; TCRdb's copy has only in-frame clones and lacks some. D and trimming come from the DNA, and the V and J calls and clone size come from that table. The sample records 210,000 or so clones, 80% to 85% being singletons.

The sequence derives from a woman aged 45-65 years with acute COVID-19. The sequencing sample was made of PBMCs or T cells enriched from blood (not recorded which). This sequence joins TRBV12-5 and TRBJ2-5; tentative D call: TRBD1 (6 bases). The CDR3 loop is CASGLKPGTWYQETQYF. CDR3 bases: TGTGCTAGTGGTTTGAAACCCGGGACATGGTACCAAGAGACCCAGTACTTC.